This T cell receptor (beta chain) comes out of a study of T cell repertoires in cytomegalovirus infection. Turning to the study itself: Public TCR beta signatures provided an indication of both CMV infection and a matching HLA type. Study-wide findings and caveats: Dominating the ex vivo response were TCR beta clonotypes that were CMV-specific and HLA-C-restricted.

CDR1 and CDR2 (germline): SEHNR, FQNEAQ (reference sequence). V was clipped by 5 bases and J by 0 bases, with 19 bases between them. This CDR3 comprises 17 residues. Turning to this clonotype: Its target is unknown.

From the reads, TCRdb called clonotypes with MiXCR, one entry per CDR3 protein. Among 680,000 or so distinct CDR3 sequences listed, roughly 36% were seen once. The receptor comes from a human donor in good health (CMV status not recorded). Some clones in this sample may be carry-over from other donors' samples. The gene calls are TRBV7-9 and TRBJ1-1; D is undetermined. The specimen was cultured PBMCs, collected from culture after CMV antigen stimulation. The CDR3 here is CASSPGFFTPMNTEAFF. Written as DNA, the CDR3 is TGTGCCAGCAGCCCCGGATTCTTTACTCCCATGAACACTGAAGCTTTCTTT.